This record looks at one T cell receptor beta chain sequence and its context. The antigen remains undetermined. This entry comes from a study of T cell responses to AZD1222 COVID-19 vaccine. Germline loops: CDR1 LNHNV, CDR2 YYDKDF (reference sequence). J lost 4 bases, V lost 0 bases, and 4 bases had no gene match. This CDR3 contains 17 residues. Using immunoSEQ multiplex PCR, the repertoire was profiled, and TCRdb retains in-frame clones only, with some absent. The data contain over 120,000 clones, 85% to 95% of them singletons. The study's findings and limits: Females outnumbered males among donors, who were mostly white British; clonal diversity was possibly underestimated.

The sequencing here drew on peripheral blood, taken after recovery from COVID-19. The chain recombines TRBV15 with TRBJ2-2, with 11 positions matching TRBD2. The sequence came from an adult who had recovered from COVID-19. In DNA form, the CDR3 reads TGTGCCACCAGCAGAGATCTAGCGGGAGGTGGCACCGGGGAGCTGTTTTTT. As protein: CATSRDLAGGGTGELFF. The variable domain in full, with the rest retrieved from reference TRBV15 and TRBJ2-2, is DAMVIQNPRYQVTQFGKPVTLSCSQTLNHNVMYWYQQKSSQAPKLLFHYYDKDFNNEADTPDNFQSRRPNTSFCFLDIRSPGLGDTAMYLCATSRDLAGGGTGELFFGEGSRLTVL.